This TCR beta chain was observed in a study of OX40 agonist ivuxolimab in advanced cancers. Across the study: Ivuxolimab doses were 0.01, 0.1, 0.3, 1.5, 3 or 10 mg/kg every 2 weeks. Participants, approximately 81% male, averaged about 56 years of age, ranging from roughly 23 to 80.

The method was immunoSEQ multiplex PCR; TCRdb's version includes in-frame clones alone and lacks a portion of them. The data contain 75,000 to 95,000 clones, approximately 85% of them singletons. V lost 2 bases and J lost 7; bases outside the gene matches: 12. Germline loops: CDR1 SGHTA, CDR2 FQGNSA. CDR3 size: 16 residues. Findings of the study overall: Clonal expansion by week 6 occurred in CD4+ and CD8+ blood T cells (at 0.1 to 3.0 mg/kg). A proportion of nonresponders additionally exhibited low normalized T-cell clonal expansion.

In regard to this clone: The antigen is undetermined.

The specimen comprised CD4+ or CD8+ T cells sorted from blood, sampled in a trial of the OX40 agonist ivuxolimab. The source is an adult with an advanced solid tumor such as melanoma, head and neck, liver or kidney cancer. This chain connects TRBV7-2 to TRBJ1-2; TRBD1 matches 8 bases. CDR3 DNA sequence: TGTGCCAGCAGCTTATGGACAGGGTCCACGATCACTGGCTACACCTTC. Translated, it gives CASSLWTGSTITGYTF.